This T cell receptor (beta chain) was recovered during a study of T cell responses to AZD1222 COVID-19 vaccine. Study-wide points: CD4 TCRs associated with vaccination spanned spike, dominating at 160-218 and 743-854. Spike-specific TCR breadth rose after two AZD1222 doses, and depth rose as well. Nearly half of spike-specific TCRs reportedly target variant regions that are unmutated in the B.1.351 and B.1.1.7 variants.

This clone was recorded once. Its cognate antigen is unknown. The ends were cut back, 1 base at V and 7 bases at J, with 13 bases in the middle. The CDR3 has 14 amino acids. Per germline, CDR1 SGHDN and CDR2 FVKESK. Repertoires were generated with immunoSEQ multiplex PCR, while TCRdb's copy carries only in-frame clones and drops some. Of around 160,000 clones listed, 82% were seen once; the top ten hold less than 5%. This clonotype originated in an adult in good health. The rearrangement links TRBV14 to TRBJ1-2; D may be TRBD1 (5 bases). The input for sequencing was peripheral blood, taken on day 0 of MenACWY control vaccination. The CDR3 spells CASSQGAGLGGYTF. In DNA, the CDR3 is TGTGCCAGCAGCCAAGGAGCAGGGTTGGGTGGCTACACCTTC.